This T cell receptor (beta chain) was obtained from a study of cytomegalovirus exposure and HLA in healthy donors. Looked up from germline, CDR1 is WSHSY and CDR2 is SAAADI. J lost 4 bases, V lost 6 bases, and 11 bases had no gene match. The CDR3 sequence is 18 residues long. Participants comprised healthy donors of bone marrow. The study, taken as a whole, reports: The HLA-A and HLA-B alleles of most subjects were reportedly predicted accurately from TCR beta sequences.

A remark on this clone: Its target is not known.

Primers: 60 Vbeta forward and 13 Jbeta reverse. Repertoires were generated with immunoSEQ multiplex PCR, while TCRdb's copy carries only in-frame clones and drops some. The listing records some 110,000 clones. This rearrangement joins TRBV10-2 to TRBJ2-5; 16 bases are a match to TRBD2. Material: PBMCs. The receptor's source is a man in his forties or fifties in good health and CMV-seropositive. The CDR3 protein is CASSEGTSGRAGRETQYF. CDR3 sequence (DNA): TGCGCCAGCAGCGAAGGGACTAGCGGGAGGGCCGGTAGAGAGACCCAGTACTTC.